This entry features one TCR beta chain sequence. The data derive from a study of blood T cell repertoires in COVID-19. The method was immunoSEQ multiplex PCR; TCRdb's version includes in-frame clones alone and lacks a portion of them. The table lists tens of thousands of clones, about 82% of them singletons. This clonotype was sampled from a woman between 55 and 75 years old with acute or convalescent COVID-19. Sequences were obtained from peripheral blood.

The CDR3 region has the DNA TGCGCCAGCAGGCGAACAGGTTCTCAAAGCTCCTACGAGCAGTACTTC. Protein sequence: CASRRTGSQSSYEQYF. The chain has TRBV5-1 and TRBJ2-7, with a weak D call TRBD1 (5 bases). Germline V lookup: CDR1 SGHRS, CDR2 YFSETQ. This CDR3 region has 16 residues. The V end lost 5 bases, the J end lost 0 bases, and 18 bases lay between the germline ends.